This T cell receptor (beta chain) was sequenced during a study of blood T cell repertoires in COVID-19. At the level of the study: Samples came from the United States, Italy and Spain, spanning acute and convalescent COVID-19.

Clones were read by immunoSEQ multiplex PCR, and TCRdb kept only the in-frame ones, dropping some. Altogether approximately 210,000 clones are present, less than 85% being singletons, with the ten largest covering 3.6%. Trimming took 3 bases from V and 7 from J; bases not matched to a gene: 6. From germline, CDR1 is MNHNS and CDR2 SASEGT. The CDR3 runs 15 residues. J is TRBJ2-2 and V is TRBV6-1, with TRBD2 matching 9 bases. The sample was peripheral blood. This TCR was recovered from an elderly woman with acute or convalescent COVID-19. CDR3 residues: CASSDLAGKDGELFF. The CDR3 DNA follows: TGTGCCAGCAGTGATCTAGCGGGGAAGGACGGGGAGCTGTTTTTT.